This entry features one TCR beta chain sequence. Primers: 60 V beta forward and 13 J beta reverse. Only in-frame clones appear in the TCRdb table, and some are missing; sequencing was by immunoSEQ multiplex PCR. The sample includes some 70,000 clones, 81% of them seen just once. Per germline, CDR1 SGDLS and CDR2 YYNGEE. There are 16 residues in the CDR3. V lost 4 bases and J lost 4; bases outside the gene matches: 12. The sample belongs to a study of glioma-infiltrating T cells after dendritic cell vaccination. Overall study context: Between the early 2000s and the early 2010s, patients got autologous tumor lysate-pulsed dendritic cell vaccines. Three intradermal dendritic cell vaccine injections were given every two weeks.

Isocitrate dehydrogenase mutation was absent in all glioblastoma patients. This sample comprised blood, obtained before dendritic cell vaccination. The receptor was isolated from a human donor with glioblastoma. The genes are TRBV9 and TRBJ2-7; TRBD2 matches 9 bases. CDR3 amino acids: CASSRSGRAGGYEQYF. CDR3 DNA: TGTGCCAGCAGCCGCTCCGGGCGAGCGGGGGGTTACGAGCAGTACTTC.